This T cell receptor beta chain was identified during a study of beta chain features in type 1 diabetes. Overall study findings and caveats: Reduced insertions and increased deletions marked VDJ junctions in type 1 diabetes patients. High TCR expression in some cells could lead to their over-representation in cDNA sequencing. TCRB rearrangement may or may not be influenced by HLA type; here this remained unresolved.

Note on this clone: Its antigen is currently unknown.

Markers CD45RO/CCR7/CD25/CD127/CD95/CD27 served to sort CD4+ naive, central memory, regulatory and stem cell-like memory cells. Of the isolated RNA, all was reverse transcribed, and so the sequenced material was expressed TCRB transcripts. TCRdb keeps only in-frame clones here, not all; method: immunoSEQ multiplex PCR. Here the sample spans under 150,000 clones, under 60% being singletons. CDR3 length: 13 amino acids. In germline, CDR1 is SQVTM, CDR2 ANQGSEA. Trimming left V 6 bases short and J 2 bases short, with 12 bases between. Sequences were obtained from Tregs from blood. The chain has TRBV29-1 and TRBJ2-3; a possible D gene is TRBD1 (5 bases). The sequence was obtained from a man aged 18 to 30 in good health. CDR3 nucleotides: TGCAGCGTAAGACAGACAGCCACAGATACGCAGTATTTT. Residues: CSVRQTATDTQYF.